This T cell receptor beta chain was captured by sequencing in a study of regulatory T cells in long-lasting Graves disease. CDR1 is LNHDA, CDR2 SQIVND, per germline (reference sequence). With 5 bases clipped from V and 7 bases from J, the junction kept 11 bases outside the gene matches. CDR3 length: 15 residues. As to time point: newly diagnosed GD, antithyroid drugs for less than 3 months. Preparation of the TCR library used RNA extracted from PBMCs. Construction of TCR beta libraries relied on iRepertoire HTBI primers and on Arm-PCR targeting CDR3 regions. TCRdb passed the multiplex PCR reads through MiXCR, listing each CDR3 protein once. The sample has some 220,000 distinct CDR3 sequences; roughly 20% are singletons. This clonotype was counted ten times or more. These data were also filed under a second study, of T cells in Graves' hyperthyroidism and ophthalmopathy. From that paper: Stability of Graves' hyperthyroidism was defined as absent ophthalmopathy progression within 18 months. First-round RT-PCR of the TCR CDR3 relied on the HTBI primer set. The model's output predicted ophthalmopathy at a median of about 5.9 months prior to onset.

The genes are TRBV19 and TRBJ2-1, with 7 nucleotides matching TRBD2. The receptor was isolated from a woman aged 30 to 39 with Graves disease. The material sequenced was peripheral blood mononuclear cells (PBMCs), taken at new diagnosis, from a patient treated with antithyroid drugs. CDR3 amino acids: CASSSLARKGNEQFF. CDR3 nucleotides: TGTGCCAGTAGTTCACTAGCGAGAAAAGGGAATGAGCAGTTCTTC. Complete variable domain (other parts from reference TRBV19 and TRBJ2-1): DGGITQSPKYLFRKEGQNVTLSCEQNLNHDAMYWYRQDPGQGLRLIYYSQIVNDFQKGDIAEGYSVSREKKESFPLTVTSAQKNPTAFYLCASSSLARKGNEQFFGPGTRLTVL.